This is a list of T cell receptor beta chains from one sample in a study of T cells in Graves' hyperthyroidism and ophthalmopathy. A single record per CDR3 protein comes from TCRdb applying MiXCR to the multiplex PCR reads. Counted here are approximately 370,000 distinct CDR3 sequences, approximately 17% occurring once; the ten biggest clones make up approximately 35%. Sequences were obtained from blood. The receptors were gathered from a woman younger than 45 with Graves' hyperthyroidism that later progressed to Graves' ophthalmopathy. The CDR3 runs from the conserved cysteine through the conserved F or W. A D gene is named only where the DNA matches it firmly. Rows give clone size only sometimes, using once, few, many, or a class for an expanded clone.

j_call d_call v_call clone_size cdr3_aa cdr3_nt
TRBJ1-1 . TRBV19 few CATRRVEGNFMNTEAFF TGTGCCACCAGAAGGGTCGAGGGGAATTTTATGAACACTGAAGCTTTCTTT
TRBJ1-1 . TRBV27 many CASSWDGSNTEAFF TGTGCCAGCAGTTGGGACGGATCGAACACTGAAGCTTTCTTT
TRBJ2-2 TRBD2 TRBV12-3/TRBV12-4 . CASTPPGLANTGELFF TGTGCCAGCACCCCTCCGGGACTAGCGAATACCGGGGAGCTGTTTTTT
TRBJ1-2 TRBD1 TRBV7-9 many CASSRGQAANYGYTF TGTGCCAGCAGTCGCGGACAGGCCGCTAACTATGGCTACACCTTC
TRBJ2-1 . TRBV2 . CATYPQGYNEQFF TGTGCCACCTATCCACAGGGATACAATGAGCAGTTCTTC
TRBJ2-7 . TRBV7-9 many CASSRAQGPLSYEQYF TGTGCCAGCAGCAGAGCGCAGGGGCCACTTTCCTACGAGCAGTACTTC
TRBJ2-7 . TRBV12-3/TRBV12-4 . CASSFSGFDEQYF TGTGCCAGCAGTTTTTCAGGGTTTGACGAGCAGTACTTC
TRBJ2-7 . TRBV25-1 many CASSVGRESYEQYF TGTGCCAGCAGTGTAGGCAGGGAATCCTACGAGCAGTACTTC
TRBJ2-7 TRBD1 TRBV3-1 many CASSHLGTDIEQYF TGTGCCAGCAGCCACCTCGGGACAGATATCGAGCAGTACTTC
TRBJ2-1 TRBD1 TRBV9 . CASSASGQTYNEQFF TGTGCCAGCAGCGCGTCGGGACAGACCTACAATGAGCAGTTCTTC
TRBJ2-1 TRBD2 TRBV19 . CASSRTSGIVNEQFF TGTGCCAGTAGCCGGACTAGCGGGATCGTCAATGAGCAGTTCTTC
TRBJ2-7 . TRBV5-1 . CASSLDARYEQYF TGCGCCAGCAGCTTGGACGCCCGCTACGAGCAGTACTTC
TRBJ2-1 TRBD2 TRBV27 many CASSPGTSRYEQFF TGTGCCAGCAGTCCCGGGACTAGTCGGTATGAGCAGTTCTTC
TRBJ2-7 . TRBV5-1 many CASSLYRESQGEQYF TGCGCCAGCAGCTTGTATCGGGAGTCTCAAGGCGAGCAGTACTTC
TRBJ2-1 . TRBV3-1 many CASSQEGGWNEQFF TGTGCCAGCAGCCAAGAAGGTGGATGGAATGAGCAGTTCTTC
TRBJ2-2 TRBD1 TRBV7-9 many CASSLSPGQGAQRDTGELFF TGTGCCAGCAGCTTATCACCGGGACAGGGGGCTCAGAGGGACACCGGGGAGCTGTTTTTT
TRBJ2-5 TRBD1 TRBV19 many CASKGLDRGPGETQYF TGTGCCAGTAAGGGACTCGACAGGGGGCCGGGAGAGACCCAGTACTTC